This T cell receptor (beta chain) is drawn from a study of resident and recirculating memory T cells in vitiligo. Study-level information: Samples were epidermis from two lesional and two nonlesional sites, plus PBMCs.

Deletions cut 4 bases from V and 3 bases from J, with 9 bases between. CDR1 SGHVS and CDR2 FQNEAQ come from the germline V gene. The CDR3 totals 13 residues. Patients had to be free of confetti depigmentation, indicating active vitiligo. Data came from immunoSEQ multiplex PCR; TCRdb stores just in-frame clones and leaves some out. The data show some 70,000 clones, just over 90% seen once. This clone was seen more than once but under ten times. The chain uses TRBV7-8 and TRBJ1-1, with a tentative D call TRBD1 (6 bases). The TCR was taken from a male donor with vitiligo. Input material: blood. In nucleotides, the CDR3 is TGTGCCAGCAGCTCAGGGGTGGACACTGAAGCTTTCTTT. This sequence encodes CASSSGVDTEAFF. The full variable domain, its missing parts supplied by reference TRBV7-8 and TRBJ1-1, is GAGVSQSPRYKVAKRGQDVALRCDPISGHVSLFWYQQALGQGPEFLTYFQNEAQLDKSGLPSDRFFAERPEGSVSTLKIQRTQQEDSAVYLCASSSGVDTEAFFGQGTRLTVV.